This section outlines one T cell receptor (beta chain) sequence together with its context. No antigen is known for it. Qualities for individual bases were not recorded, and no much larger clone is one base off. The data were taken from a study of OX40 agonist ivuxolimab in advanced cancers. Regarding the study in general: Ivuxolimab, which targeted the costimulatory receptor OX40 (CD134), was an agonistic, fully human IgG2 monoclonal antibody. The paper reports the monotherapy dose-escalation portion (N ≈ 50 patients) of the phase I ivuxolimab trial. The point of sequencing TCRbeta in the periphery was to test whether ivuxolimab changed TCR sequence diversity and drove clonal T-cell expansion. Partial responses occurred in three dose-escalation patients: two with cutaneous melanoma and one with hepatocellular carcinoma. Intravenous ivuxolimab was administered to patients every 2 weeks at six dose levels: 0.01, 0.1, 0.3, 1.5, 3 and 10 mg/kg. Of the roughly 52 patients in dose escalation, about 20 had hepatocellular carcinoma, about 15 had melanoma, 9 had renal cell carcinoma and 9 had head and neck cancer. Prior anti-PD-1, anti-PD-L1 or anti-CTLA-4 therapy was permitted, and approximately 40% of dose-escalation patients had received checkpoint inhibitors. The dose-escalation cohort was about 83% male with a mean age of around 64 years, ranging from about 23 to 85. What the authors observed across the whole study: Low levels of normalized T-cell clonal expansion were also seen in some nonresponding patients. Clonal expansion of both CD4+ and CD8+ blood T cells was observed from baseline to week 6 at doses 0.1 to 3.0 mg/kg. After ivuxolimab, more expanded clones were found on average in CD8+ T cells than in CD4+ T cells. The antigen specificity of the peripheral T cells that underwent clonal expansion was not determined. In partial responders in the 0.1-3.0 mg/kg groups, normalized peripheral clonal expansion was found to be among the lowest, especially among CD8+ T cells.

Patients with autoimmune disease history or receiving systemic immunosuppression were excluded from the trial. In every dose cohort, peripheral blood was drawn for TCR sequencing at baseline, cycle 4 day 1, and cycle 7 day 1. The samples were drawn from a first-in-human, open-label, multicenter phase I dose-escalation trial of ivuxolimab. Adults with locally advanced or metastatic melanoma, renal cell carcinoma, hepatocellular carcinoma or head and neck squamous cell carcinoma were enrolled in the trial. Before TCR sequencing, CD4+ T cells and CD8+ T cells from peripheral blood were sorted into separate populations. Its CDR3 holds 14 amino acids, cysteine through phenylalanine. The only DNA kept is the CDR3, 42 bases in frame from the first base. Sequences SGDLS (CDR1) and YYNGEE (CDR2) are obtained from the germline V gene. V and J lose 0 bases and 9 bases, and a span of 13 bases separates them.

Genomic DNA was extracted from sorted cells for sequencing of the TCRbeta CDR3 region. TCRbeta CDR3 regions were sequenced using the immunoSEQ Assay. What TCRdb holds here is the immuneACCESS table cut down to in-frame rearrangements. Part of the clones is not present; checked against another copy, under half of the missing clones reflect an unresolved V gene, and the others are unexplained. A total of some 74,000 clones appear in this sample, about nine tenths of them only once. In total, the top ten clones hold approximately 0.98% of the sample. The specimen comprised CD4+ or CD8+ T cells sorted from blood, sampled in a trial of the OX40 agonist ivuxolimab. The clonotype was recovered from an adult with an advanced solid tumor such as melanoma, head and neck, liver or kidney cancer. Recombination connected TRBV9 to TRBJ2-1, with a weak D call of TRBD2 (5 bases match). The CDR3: CASSVVPGKAEQFF. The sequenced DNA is TGTGCCAGCAGCGTAGTTCCGGGAAAGGCTGAGCAGTTCTTC.